Included here is one T cell receptor beta chain sequence, with context. Antigen unknown. TCRdb keeps only in-frame clones here, not all; method: immunoSEQ multiplex PCR. The sample consists of tens of thousands of clones, 91% of them appearing once. These data are taken from a study of cytomegalovirus exposure and HLA in healthy donors. Findings and caveats of the study: Published work reported that the classifier diagnosed cytomegalovirus status with high specificity and sensitivity.

Sequencing was carried out using PBMCs. The TCR originated in a woman younger than 45 in good health and CMV-seronegative.

The CDR3 DNA follows: TGTGCCAGCAGCTCACCGGGACTAGCGGAAAAGAAGCAGTTCTTC. Translation gives CASSSPGLAEKKQFF. The J gene is TRBJ2-1, the V gene TRBV7-9; 11 bases align to TRBD2. CDR1 is SEHNR, CDR2 FQNEAQ, per germline (reference sequence). This CDR3 spans 15 amino acids. Trimming at V came to 4 bases and at J to 11 bases, leaving 10 bases not matched to a gene.